These T cell receptor beta chains were read from a single sample in a study of blood T cell repertoires in COVID-19. Repertoires were generated with immunoSEQ multiplex PCR, while TCRdb's copy carries only in-frame clones and drops some. Here the sample spans more than 140,000 clones, around 90% being singletons. The sequenced material came from peripheral blood. These receptors all come from a woman in her sixties with acute or convalescent COVID-19. Each CDR3 is given with its conserved first and last residue. The D gene is left open where the match is weak. The listing skips clone size in some rows; elsewhere it reads once, few, many or a size class.

clone_size	v_call	d_call	j_call	cdr3_nt	cdr3_aa
.	TRBV4-2	.	TRBJ1-5	TGTGCCAGCAGCCCAGGGAAAGGGAATCAGCCCCAGCATTTT	CASSPGKGNQPQHF
.	TRBV3-1/TRBV3-2	TRBD1	TRBJ2-7	TGTGCCAGCAGCCATACCGGGACAGGGGGGTACGAGCAGTACTTC	CASSHTGTGGYEQYF
.	TRBV5-6	TRBD1	TRBJ1-5	TGTGCCAGCAGCCGCGGGACAGGGAGAAATCAGCCCCAGCATTTT	CASSRGTGRNQPQHF
.	TRBV6-2/TRBV6-3	.	TRBJ2-1	TGTGCCAGCAGTTATTACAGGGTGGATGAGCAGTTCTTC	CASSYYRVDEQFF
.	TRBV6-5	.	TRBJ1-3	TGTGCCAGCAGTTCCGTACCAGGCGGGCGAAACACCATATATTTT	CASSSVPGGRNTIYF
.	TRBV28	.	TRBJ1-2	TGTGCCAGCAGTTTATACGGAGAGGGTTATGGCTACACCTTC	CASSLYGEGYGYTF
.	TRBV9	.	TRBJ2-7	TGTGCCAGCAGCGTAGGTCCAGGGGGGAACTACGAGCAGTACTTC	CASSVGPGGNYEQYF
few	TRBV5-1	.	TRBJ1-6	TGCGCCAGCAGCGCCTTGGCCTCTGTGGACAGATCAAATTCACCCCTCCACTTT	CASSALASVDRSNSPLHF
.	TRBV24-1	.	TRBJ1-1	TGTGCCACCGAACCGGGGTCGCAGAACACTGAAGCTTTCTTT	CATEPGSQNTEAFF
.	TRBV11-2	TRBD1	TRBJ2-7	TGTGCCAGCAGCTTAGTCCTCGGGACAGCGAACTCCTACGAGCAGTACTTC	CASSLVLGTANSYEQYF
.	TRBV18	.	TRBJ1-4	TGTGCCAGCTCATCCAGACAGGTCACTAATGAAAAACTGTTTTTT	CASSSRQVTNEKLFF
.	TRBV30	.	TRBJ1-5	TGTGCCTGGAGTATAGGGGCACCCAACGACTTTAATCAGCCCCAGCATTTT	CAWSIGAPNDFNQPQHF
.	TRBV7-9	.	TRBJ1-5	TGTGCCAGCAGCTTAGGGACAGACCGGGCCCAGCATTTT	CASSLGTDRAQHF
.	TRBV9	TRBD1	TRBJ2-1	TGTGCCAGCAGCGAGCGACAGGGGATATACAATGAGCAGTTCTTC	CASSERQGIYNEQFF
.	TRBV5-1	TRBD1	TRBJ1-1	TGCGCCAGCAGCTTACAGGGGGCGTTGAACACTGAAGCTTTCTTT	CASSLQGALNTEAFF
once	TRBV10-3	.	TRBJ2-2	TGTGCCACGCTAGACGTGCCGAACACCGGGGAGCTGTTTTTT	CATLDVPNTGELFF
once	TRBV7-9	.	TRBJ2-6	TGTGCCAGCAGCCGAGCCTCTGGGGCCAACGTCCTGACTTTC	CASSRASGANVLTF
.	TRBV6-6	TRBD1	TRBJ2-7	TGTGCCAGCAGTTACCCCGGGACAGGAGAGGACGAGCAGTACTTC	CASSYPGTGEDEQYF
few	TRBV5-8	TRBD2	TRBJ2-1	TGTGCCAGCAGCTTGGTGCTAGCGGGGGGGCCGGGGGACTACAATGAGCAGTTCTTC	CASSLVLAGGPGDYNEQFF
once	TRBV28	TRBD1	TRBJ1-2	TGTGCCAGCAGTTTAGAAACCGGGACAGGGGATGGGAGCTATGGCTACACCTTC	CASSLETGTGDGSYGYTF
.	TRBV13	.	TRBJ2-1	TGTGCCAGCAGCTCTCAAACCACTTCCTACAATGAGCAGTTCTTC	CASSSQTTSYNEQFF
.	TRBV15	TRBD2	TRBJ2-5	TGTGCCACCAGCAGAGATTACGTCTCGGGGGGAAAGACCCAGTACTTC	CATSRDYVSGGKTQYF
.	TRBV7-9	TRBD1	TRBJ2-1	TGTGCCAGCAGCTTCACGGGACAGGGAGGTTCCCGCTCCTACAATGAGCAGTTCTTC	CASSFTGQGGSRSYNEQFF
.	TRBV6-2/TRBV6-3	TRBD1	TRBJ1-2	TGTGCCAGCAGCCCCTCGGGACAGGCAATGAACTATGGCTACACCTTC	CASSPSGQAMNYGYTF
.	TRBV19	TRBD1	TRBJ1-5	TGTGCCAGTAGTCTGATGACAGGGCTTAATCAGCCCCAGCATTTT	CASSLMTGLNQPQHF